The clone carrying this TCR beta chain was seen ten or more times. The time point: blood at routine non-recurrence follow-up after resection. Using its own MiXCR run on the 5' RACE reads, TCRdb lists one record per CDR3 protein. This table has roughly 120,000 distinct CDR3 sequences, more than 10% appearing once. These data originate in a study of spatial heterogeneity in lung cancer. The CDR3 loop spans 15 amino acids. Trimming cost V 0 bases and J 3 bases, with 12 bases left between them. Germline lookup yields CDR1 MNHNY and CDR2 SVGAGI (reference sequence). This clonotype originated in a female donor with early-stage non-small cell lung cancer. The V gene is TRBV6-6, the J gene TRBJ2-7; D is ambiguous. Source: PBMCs, taken at follow-up. The DNA of the CDR3 is TGTGCCAGCAGTTACTCTGCTAGGACCATCTACGAGCAGTACTTC. Amino acid sequence: CASSYSARTIYEQYF.